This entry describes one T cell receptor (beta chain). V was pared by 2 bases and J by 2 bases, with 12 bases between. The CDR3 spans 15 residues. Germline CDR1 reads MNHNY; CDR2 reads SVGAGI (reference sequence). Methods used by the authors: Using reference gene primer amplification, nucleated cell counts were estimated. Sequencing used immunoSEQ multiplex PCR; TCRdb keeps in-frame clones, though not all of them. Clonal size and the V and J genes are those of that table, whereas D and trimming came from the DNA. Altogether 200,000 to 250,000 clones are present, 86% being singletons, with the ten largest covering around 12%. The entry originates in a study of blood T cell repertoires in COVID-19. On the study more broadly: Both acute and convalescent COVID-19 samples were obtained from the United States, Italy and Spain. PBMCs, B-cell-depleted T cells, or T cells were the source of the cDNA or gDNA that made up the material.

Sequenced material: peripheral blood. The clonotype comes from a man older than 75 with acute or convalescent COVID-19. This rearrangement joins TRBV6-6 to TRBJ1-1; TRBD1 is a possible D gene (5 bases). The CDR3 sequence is CASSYPGHSNTEAFF. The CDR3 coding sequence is TGTGCCAGCAGTTACCCAGGACATTCAAACACTGAAGCTTTCTTT.